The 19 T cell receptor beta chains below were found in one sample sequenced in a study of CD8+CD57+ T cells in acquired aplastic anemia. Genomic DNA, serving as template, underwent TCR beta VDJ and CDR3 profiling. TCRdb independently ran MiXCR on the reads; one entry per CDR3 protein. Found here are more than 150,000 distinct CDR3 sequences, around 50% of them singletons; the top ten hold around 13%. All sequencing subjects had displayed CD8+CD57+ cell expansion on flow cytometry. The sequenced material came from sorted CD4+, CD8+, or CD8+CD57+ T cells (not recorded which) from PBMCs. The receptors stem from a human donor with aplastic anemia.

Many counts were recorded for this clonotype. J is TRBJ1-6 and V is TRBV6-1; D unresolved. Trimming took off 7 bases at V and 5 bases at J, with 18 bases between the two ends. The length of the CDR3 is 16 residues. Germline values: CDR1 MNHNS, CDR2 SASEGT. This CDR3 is CASTYLAAPDNSPLHF. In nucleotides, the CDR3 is TGTGCCAGCACCTACCTTGCAGCCCCCGATAATTCACCCCTCCACTTT.

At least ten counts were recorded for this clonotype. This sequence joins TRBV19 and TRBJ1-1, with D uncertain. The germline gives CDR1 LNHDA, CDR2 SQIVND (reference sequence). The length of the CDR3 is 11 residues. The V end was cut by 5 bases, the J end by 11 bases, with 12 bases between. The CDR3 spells CASSDRSPAFF. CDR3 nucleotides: TGTGCCAGTAGTGACCGGAGCCCCGCTTTCTTT.

CDR3 DNA sequence: TGTGCCACCAGCAGAGATGTGGGGGGAGACTATGGCTACACCTTC. Protein: CATSRDVGGDYGYTF. The rearrangement uses TRBV15 and TRBJ1-2, with TRBD1 as a possible D gene (5 bases). Looked up from germline, CDR1 is LNHNV and CDR2 is YYDKDF (reference sequence). CDR3 length: 15 residues. V lost 0 bases to trimming and J lost 3 bases, with 11 bases between them. The full variable domain, with the rest looked up from reference TRBV15 and TRBJ1-2, is DAMVIQNPRYQVTQFGKPVTLSCSQTLNHNVMYWYQQKSSQAPKLLFHYYDKDFNNEADTPDNFQSRRPNTSFCFLDIRSPGLGDTAMYLCATSRDVGGDYGYTFGSGTRLTVV.

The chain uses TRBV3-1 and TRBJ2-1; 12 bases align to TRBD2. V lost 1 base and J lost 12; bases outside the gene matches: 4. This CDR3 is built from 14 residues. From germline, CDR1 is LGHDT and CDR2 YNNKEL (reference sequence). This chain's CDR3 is CASSQGLAGGRQFF. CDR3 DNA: TGTGCCAGCAGCCAAGGGCTAGCGGGGGGGCGGCAGTTCTTC.

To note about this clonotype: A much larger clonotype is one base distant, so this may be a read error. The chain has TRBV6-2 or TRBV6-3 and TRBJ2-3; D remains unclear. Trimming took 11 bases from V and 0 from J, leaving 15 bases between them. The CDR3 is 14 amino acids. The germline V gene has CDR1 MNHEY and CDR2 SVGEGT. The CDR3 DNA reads TGTGCCGGCACCACCTACCAGAGCACAGATACGCAGTATTTT. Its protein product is CAGTTYQSTDTQYF.

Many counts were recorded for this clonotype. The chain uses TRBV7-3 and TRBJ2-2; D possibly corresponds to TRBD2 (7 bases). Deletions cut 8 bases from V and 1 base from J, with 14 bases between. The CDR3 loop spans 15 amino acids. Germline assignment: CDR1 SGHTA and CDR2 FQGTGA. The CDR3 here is CASGGAGWNTGELFF. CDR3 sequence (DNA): TGTGCCAGCGGGGGGGCGGGGTGGAACACCGGGGAGCTGTTTTTT.

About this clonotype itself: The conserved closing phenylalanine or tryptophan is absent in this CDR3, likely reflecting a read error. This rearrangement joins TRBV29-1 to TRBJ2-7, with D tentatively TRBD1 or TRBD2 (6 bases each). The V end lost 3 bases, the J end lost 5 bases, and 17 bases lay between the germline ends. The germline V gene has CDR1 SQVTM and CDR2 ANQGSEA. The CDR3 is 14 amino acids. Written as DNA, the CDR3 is TGCAGCGTTGACCTAGGAGGGGCAGGGGACGAGCAGTACCTC. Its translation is CSVDLGGAGDEQYL.

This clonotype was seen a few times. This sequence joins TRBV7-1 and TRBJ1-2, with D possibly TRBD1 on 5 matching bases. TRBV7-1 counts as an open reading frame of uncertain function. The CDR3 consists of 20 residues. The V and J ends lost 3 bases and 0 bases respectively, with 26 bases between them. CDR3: CASSSHFWGGGTASNYGYTF. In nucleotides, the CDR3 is TGTGCCAGCAGCTCTCACTTTTGGGGGGGGGGTACTGCGTCTAACTATGGCTACACCTTC.

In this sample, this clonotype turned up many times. Here the CDR3 DNA reads TGTGCCAGCAGGTTGGGGTTCGGCAGGCCGAATTCACCCCTCCACTTT. This codes for CASRLGFGRPNSPLHF. This sequence joins TRBV12-3 or TRBV12-4 and TRBJ1-6; D call uncertain. V gave up 6 bases and J gave up 7 bases, with 19 bases separating them. The CDR3 is 16 residues long.

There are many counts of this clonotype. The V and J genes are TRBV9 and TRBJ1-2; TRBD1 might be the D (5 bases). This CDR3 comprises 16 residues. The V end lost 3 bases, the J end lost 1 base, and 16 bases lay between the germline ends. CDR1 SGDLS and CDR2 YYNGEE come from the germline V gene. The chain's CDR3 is CASSDRGREYNYGYTF. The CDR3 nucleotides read TGTGCCAGCAGCGATCGAGGCAGGGAGTATAACTATGGCTACACCTTC.

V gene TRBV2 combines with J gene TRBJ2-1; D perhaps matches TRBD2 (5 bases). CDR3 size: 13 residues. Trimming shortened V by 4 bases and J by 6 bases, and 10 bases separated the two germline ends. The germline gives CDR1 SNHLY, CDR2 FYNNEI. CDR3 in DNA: TGTGCCAGCAGTGCCACTAGTCTCAATGAGCAGTTCTTC. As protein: CASSATSLNEQFF.

For the CDR3, the DNA is TGTGCCAGCAGCCGAACAGGAAACATGAACACTGAAGCTTTCTTT. As protein: CASSRTGNMNTEAFF. This sequence joins TRBV3-1 and TRBJ1-1; TRBD1 might be the D (5 bases). CDR1 is LGHDT and CDR2 is YNNKEL in the germline V gene (reference sequence). This CDR3 region has 15 residues. V gave up 4 bases and J gave up 0 bases, with 12 bases separating them.

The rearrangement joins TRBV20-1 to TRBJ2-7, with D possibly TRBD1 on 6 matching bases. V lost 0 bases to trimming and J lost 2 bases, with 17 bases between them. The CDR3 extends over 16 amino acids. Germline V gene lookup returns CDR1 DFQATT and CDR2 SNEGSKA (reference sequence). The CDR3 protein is CSARDDKQGHPYEQYF. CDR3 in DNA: TGCAGTGCTAGAGACGATAAACAGGGACACCCCTACGAGCAGTACTTC.

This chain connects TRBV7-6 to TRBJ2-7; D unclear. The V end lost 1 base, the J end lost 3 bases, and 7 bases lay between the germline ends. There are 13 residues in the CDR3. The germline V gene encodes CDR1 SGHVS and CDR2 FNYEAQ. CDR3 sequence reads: CASSLGEYYEQYF. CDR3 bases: TGTGCCAGCAGCTTAGGGGAATACTACGAGCAGTACTTC.

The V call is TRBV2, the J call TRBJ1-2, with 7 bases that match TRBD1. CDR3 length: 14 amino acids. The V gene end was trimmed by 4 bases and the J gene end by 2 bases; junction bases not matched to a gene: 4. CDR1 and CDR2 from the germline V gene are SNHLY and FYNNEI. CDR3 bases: TGTGCCAGCAGTGGGGGGACAGTAAACTATGGCTACACCTTC. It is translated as CASSGGTVNYGYTF.

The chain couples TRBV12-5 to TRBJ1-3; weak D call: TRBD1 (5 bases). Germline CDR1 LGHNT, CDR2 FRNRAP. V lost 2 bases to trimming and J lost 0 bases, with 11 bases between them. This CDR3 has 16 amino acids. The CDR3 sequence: CASGLTPGSSGNTIYF. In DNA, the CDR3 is TGTGCTAGTGGTTTGACACCAGGGTCCTCTGGAAACACCATATATTTT.

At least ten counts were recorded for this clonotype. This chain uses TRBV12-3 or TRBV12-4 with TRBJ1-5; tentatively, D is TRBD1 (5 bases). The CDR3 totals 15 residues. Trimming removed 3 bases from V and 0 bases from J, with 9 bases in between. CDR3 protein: CASSFSGDSNQPQHF. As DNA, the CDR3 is TGTGCCAGCAGTTTTTCGGGGGATAGCAATCAGCCCCAGCATTTT.

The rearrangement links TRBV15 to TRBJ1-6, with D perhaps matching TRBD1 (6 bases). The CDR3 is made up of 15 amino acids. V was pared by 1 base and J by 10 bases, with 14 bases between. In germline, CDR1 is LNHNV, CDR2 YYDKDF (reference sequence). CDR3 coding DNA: TGTGCCACCAGCAGAGGAAGGGGGGTCGAATCACCCCTCCACTTT. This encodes CATSRGRGVESPLHF.

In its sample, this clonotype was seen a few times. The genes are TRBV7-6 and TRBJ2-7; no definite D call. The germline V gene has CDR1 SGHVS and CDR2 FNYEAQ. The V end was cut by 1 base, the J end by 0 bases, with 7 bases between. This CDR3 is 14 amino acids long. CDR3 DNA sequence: TGTGCCAGCAGCTTAGTCTGGGACTCCTACGAGCAGTACTTC. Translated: CASSLVWDSYEQYF.